The 16 T cell receptor beta chains listed next were all sequenced from one sample in a study of cytomegalovirus exposure and HLA in healthy donors. TCRdb's table, derived via immunoSEQ multiplex PCR, lists solely in-frame clones and lacks some. The sample records over 250,000 clones, 70% to 90% being singletons. The sample taken for sequencing was PBMCs. The receptors come from a woman under 30 in good health and CMV-seronegative.

The CDR3 DNA sequence: TGTGCCAGCACCCGTGATGGTCTGGTGCAGTCACCCCTCCACTTT. This encodes CASTRDGLVQSPLHF. V and J are TRBV9 and TRBJ1-6; D remains ambiguous. Germline V lookup: CDR1 SGDLS, CDR2 YYNGEE. There are 15 residues in the CDR3. V was clipped by 6 bases and J by 10 bases, with 20 bases between them.

J is TRBJ2-4 and V is TRBV29-1, with D perhaps TRBD1 (6 bases). This CDR3 has 13 amino acids. Germline values: CDR1 SQVTM, CDR2 ANQGSEA. Trimming removed 6 bases from V and 0 bases from J, with 9 bases in between. CDR3 sequence reads: CSVRGLAKNIQYF. As DNA, the CDR3 is TGCAGCGTCAGGGGATTAGCCAAAAACATTCAGTACTTC.

V and J are TRBV6-5 and TRBJ2-7; TRBD1 matches at 8 bases. V lost 4 bases, J lost 0 bases, and 5 bases stayed unmatched. CDR1 MNHEY and CDR2 SVGAGI come from the germline V gene. The CDR3 spans 15 residues. In nucleotides, the CDR3 is TGTGCCAGCAGTTTAACAGGGGGTTTCTCCTACGAGCAGTACTTC. Its translation is CASSLTGGFSYEQYF.

The V call is TRBV5-5, the J call TRBJ1-1; possibly TRBD1 for D (6 bases). Germline CDR1 reads SGHKS; CDR2 reads YYEKEE (reference sequence). V lost 2 bases and J 10 bases, leaving 12 bases between the germline ends. The CDR3 sequence is 12 residues long. CDR3 sequence (DNA): TGTGCCAGCAGCTTACACACAGGGAGAGCTTTCTTT. Its protein is CASSLHTGRAFF. The variable domain in full, completed from reference TRBV5-5 and TRBJ1-1, reads DAGVTQSPTHLIKTRGQQVTLRCSPISGHKSVSWYQQVLGQGPQFIFQYYEKEERGRGNFPDRFSARQFPNYSSELNVNALLLGDSALYLCASSLHTGRAFFGQGTRLTVV.

The chain combines TRBV27 with TRBJ2-2, with 7 bases identical to TRBD1. CDR3 size: 15 residues. V was clipped by 6 bases and J by 0 bases; unmatched bases: 4. Germline CDR1 and CDR2: MNHEY and SMNVEV (reference sequence). CDR3 bases: TGTGCCAGCAGACGGACAGGTACGAACACCGGGGAGCTGTTTTTT. Translation: CASRRTGTNTGELFF.

The V call is TRBV30, the J call TRBJ2-5; D is perhaps TRBD2 (6 bases). Trimming pared 3 bases from V and 4 bases from J, leaving 18 bases between. The CDR3 is 15 amino acids. From germline, CDR1 is GTSNPN and CDR2 SVGIG (reference sequence). The CDR3 DNA follows: TGTGCCTGGAGCTGGTGGACTAAGGATCGAGAGACCCAGTACTTC. Amino acid sequence: CAWSWWTKDRETQYF.

The chain is built from TRBV4-1 and TRBJ2-1; TRBD2 aligns across 15 bases. The CDR3 has 19 amino acids. V was clipped by 0 bases and J by 7 bases; unmatched bases: 10. The germline V gene encodes CDR1 MGHRA and CDR2 YSYEKL. The CDR3 nucleotides read TGCGCCAGCAGCCAAGACCCCGGGACTAGCGGGAGGATAATGAATGAGCAGTTCTTC. As protein: CASSQDPGTSGRIMNEQFF.

This chain uses TRBV5-4 with TRBJ1-6; TRBD1 aligns across 7 bases. Germline CDR1 reads SGHNT; CDR2 reads YYREEE (reference sequence). V shed 4 bases and J 5 bases; nucleotides not matched to a gene: 6. CDR3 length: 15 amino acids. CDR3 bases: TGTGCCAGCAGCAGCGGACAGGTACATAATTCACCCCTCCACTTT. Its translation: CASSSGQVHNSPLHF.

This clone was seen more than once but under ten times. One end of the junction fails to match germline, which may point to a read error. The rearrangement links TRBV19 to TRBJ1-2, with D possibly being TRBD1 (6 bases). CDR1 and CDR2 from the germline V gene are LNHDA and SQIVND (reference sequence). CDR3 length: 14 residues. The CDR3 here is CASSRRYGDTDERF. The DNA of the CDR3 is TGTGCCAGTAGTAGACGATATGGGGACACCGATGAGAGATTC.

This clone has only one observation. The V call is TRBV30, the J call TRBJ2-3, with 11 bases aligning to TRBD1. CDR1 and CDR2 from the germline V gene are GTSNPN and SVGIG (reference sequence). J was trimmed by 2 bases and V by 7 bases; bases with no gene match: 17. The CDR3 is 18 amino acids. This CDR3 reads CAFGDRGAQGRSTDTQYF. DNA of the CDR3: TGTGCCTTTGGGGACAGGGGGGCGCAGGGAAGGTCCACAGATACGCAGTATTTT. The whole variable domain, remainder taken from reference TRBV30 and TRBJ2-3, is SQTIHQWPATLVQPVGSPLSLECTVEGTSNPNLYWYRQAAGRGLQLLFYSVGIGQISSEVPQNLSASRPQDRQFILSSKKLLLSDSGFYLCAFGDRGAQGRSTDTQYFGPGTRLTVL.

The chain carries TRBV4-1 and TRBJ2-7; D is possibly TRBD1 (5 bases). CDR1 is MGHRA, CDR2 YSYEKL, per germline. This CDR3 is 15 amino acids long. Trimming removed 8 bases from V and 6 bases from J, with 23 bases in between. CDR3 region: CASQEDSVHIREQYF. The CDR3, as DNA: TGCGCCAGCCAGGAAGACAGTGTCCATATCCGCGAGCAGTACTTC.

The chain couples TRBV30 to TRBJ2-3; 8 bases match TRBD2. V shed 7 bases and J 1 base; nucleotides not matched to a gene: 10. CDR1 and CDR2 (germline): GTSNPN, SVGIG (reference sequence). This CDR3 is built from 15 residues. The CDR3 spells CAFTAWRGGTDTQYF. CDR3 nucleotide sequence: TGTGCCTTCACGGCGTGGCGGGGGGGCACAGATACGCAGTATTTT.

CDR3 residues: CASSRGTLQETQYF. The CDR3, as DNA: TGTGCCAGCAGTAGGGGGACACTCCAAGAGACCCAGTACTTC. This rearrangement joins TRBV6-1 to TRBJ2-5; TRBD1 is a possible D gene (6 bases). Germline V CDR1 and CDR2: MNHNS, SASEGT. V was cut by 5 bases and J by 1 base, with 11 bases left in between. The CDR3 runs to 14 residues.

This rearrangement joins TRBV30 to TRBJ2-5; D perhaps matches TRBD2 (5 bases). Germline V gives CDR1 GTSNPN, CDR2 SVGIG (reference sequence). This CDR3 spans 11 amino acids. The V end was cut by 4 bases, the J end by 7 bases, with 10 bases between. Here the CDR3 DNA reads TGTGCCTGGACTATAGGAGGGACCCAGTACTTC. It specifies CAWTIGGTQYF.

This chain connects TRBV5-4 to TRBJ2-1; D unresolved. The ends were cut back, 0 bases at V and 6 bases at J, with 4 bases in the middle. CDR3 length equals 12 residues. The germline V gene encodes CDR1 SGHNT and CDR2 YYREEE (reference sequence). CDR3 in amino acids: CASSLVSNEQFF. In nucleotides, the CDR3 is TGTGCCAGCAGCTTGGTTAGCAATGAGCAGTTCTTC.

The chain couples TRBV28 to TRBJ1-2; D gene ambiguous. The CDR3 spans 13 residues. Between the trimmed V and J ends, which lost 6 bases and 4 bases, there was a span of 12 bases. In germline, CDR1 is MDHEN, CDR2 SYDVKM. The CDR3 region is CASRSTTPYGYTF. The CDR3 bases are TGTGCCAGCAGGTCCACAACCCCCTATGGCTACACCTTC.